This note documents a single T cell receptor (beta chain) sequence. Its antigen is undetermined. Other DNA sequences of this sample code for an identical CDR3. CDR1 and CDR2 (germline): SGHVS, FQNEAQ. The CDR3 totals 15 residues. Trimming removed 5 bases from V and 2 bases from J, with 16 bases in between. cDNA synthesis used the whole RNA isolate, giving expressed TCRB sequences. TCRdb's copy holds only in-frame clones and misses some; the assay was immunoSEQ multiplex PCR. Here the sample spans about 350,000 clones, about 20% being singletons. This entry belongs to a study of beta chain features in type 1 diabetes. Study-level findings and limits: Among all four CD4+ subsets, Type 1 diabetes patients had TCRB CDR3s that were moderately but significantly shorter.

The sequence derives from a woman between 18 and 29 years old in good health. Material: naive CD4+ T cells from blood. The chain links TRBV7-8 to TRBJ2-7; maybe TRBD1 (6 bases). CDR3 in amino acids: CASSLEPGHTYEQYF. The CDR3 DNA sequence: TGTGCCAGCAGCCTGGAACCGGGACATACCTACGAGCAGTACTTC. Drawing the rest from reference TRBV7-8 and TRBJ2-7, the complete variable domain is GAGVSQSPRYKVAKRGQDVALRCDPISGHVSLFWYQQALGQGPEFLTYFQNEAQLDKSGLPSDRFFAERPEGSVSTLKIQRTQQEDSAVYLCASSLEPGHTYEQYFGPGTRLTVT.